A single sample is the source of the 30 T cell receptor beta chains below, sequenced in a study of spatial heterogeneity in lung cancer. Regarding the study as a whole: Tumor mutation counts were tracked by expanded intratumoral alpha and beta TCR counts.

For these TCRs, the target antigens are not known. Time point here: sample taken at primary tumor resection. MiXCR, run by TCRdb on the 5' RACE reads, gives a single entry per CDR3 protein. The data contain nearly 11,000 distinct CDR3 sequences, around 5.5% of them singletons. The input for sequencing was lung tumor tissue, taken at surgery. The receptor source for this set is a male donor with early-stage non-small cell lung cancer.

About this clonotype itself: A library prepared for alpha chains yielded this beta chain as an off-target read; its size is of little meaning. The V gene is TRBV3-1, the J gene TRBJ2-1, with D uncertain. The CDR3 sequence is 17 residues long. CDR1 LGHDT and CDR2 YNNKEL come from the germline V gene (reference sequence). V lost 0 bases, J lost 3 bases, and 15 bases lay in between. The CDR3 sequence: CASSQDERRNIYNEQFF. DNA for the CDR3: TGTGCCAGCAGCCAAGATGAACGAAGGAACATCTACAATGAGCAGTTCTTC.

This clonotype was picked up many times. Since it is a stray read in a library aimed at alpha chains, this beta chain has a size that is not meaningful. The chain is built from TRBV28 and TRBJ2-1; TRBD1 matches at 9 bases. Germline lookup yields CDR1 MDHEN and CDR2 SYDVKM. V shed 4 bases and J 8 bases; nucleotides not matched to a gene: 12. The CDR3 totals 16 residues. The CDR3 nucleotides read TGTGCCAGCAGTTCGCGGCCGGGACAGGGACGACATGAGCAGTTCTTC. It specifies CASSSRPGQGRHEQFF.

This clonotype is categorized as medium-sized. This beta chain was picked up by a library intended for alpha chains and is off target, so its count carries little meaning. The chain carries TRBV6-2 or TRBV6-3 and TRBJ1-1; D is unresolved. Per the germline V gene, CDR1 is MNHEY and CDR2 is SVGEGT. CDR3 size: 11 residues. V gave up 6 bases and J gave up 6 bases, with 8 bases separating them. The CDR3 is CASREEAEAFF. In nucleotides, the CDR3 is TGTGCCAGCAGGGAGGAGGCTGAAGCTTTCTTT.

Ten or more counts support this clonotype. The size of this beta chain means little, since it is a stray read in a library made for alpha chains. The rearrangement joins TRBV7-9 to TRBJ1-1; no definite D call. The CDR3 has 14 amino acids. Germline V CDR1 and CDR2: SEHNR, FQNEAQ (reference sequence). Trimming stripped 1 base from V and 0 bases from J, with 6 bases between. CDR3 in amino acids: CASSLGGVNTEAFF. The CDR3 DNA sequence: TGTGCCAGCAGCTTAGGCGGGGTGAACACTGAAGCTTTCTTT. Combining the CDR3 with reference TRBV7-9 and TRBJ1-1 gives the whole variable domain DTGVSQNPRHKITKRGQNVTFRCDPISEHNRLYWYRQTLGQGPEFLTYFQNEAQLEKSRLLSDRFSAERPKGSFSTLEIQRTEQGDSAMYLCASSLGGVNTEAFFGQGTRLTVV.

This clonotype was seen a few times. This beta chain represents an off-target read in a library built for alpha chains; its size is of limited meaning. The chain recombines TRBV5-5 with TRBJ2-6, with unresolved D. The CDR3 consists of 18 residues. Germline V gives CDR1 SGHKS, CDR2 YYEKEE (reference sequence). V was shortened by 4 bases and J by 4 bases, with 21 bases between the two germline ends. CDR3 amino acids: CASSTAGAATGGANVLTF. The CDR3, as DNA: TGTGCCAGCAGCACAGCAGGAGCCGCAACCGGAGGGGCCAACGTCCTGACTTTC.

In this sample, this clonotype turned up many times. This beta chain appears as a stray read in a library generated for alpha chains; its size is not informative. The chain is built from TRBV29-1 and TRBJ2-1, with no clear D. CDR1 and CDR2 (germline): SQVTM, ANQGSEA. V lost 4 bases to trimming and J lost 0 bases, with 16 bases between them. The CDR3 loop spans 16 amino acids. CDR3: CSVAPPDRSSYNEQFF. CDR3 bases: TGCAGCGTTGCCCCCCCGGATAGGAGCTCCTACAATGAGCAGTTCTTC.

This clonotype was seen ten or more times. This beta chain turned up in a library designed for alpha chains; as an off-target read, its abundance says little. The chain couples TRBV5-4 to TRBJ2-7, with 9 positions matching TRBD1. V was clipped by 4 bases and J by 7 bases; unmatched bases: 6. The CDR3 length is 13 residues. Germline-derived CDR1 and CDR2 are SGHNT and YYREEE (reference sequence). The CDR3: CASSQGQGREQYF. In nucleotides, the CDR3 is TGTGCCAGCAGCCAAGGACAGGGGAGGGAGCAGTACTTC.

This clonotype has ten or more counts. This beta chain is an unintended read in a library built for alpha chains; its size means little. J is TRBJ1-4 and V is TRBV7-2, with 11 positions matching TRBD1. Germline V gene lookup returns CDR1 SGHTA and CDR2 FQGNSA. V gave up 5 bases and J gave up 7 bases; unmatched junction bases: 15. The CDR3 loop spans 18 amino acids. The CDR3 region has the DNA TGTGCCAGCAGCCGATACCGGACAGGGGGCAGGTTACGTGAAAAACTGTTTTTT. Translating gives CASSRYRTGGRLREKLFF.

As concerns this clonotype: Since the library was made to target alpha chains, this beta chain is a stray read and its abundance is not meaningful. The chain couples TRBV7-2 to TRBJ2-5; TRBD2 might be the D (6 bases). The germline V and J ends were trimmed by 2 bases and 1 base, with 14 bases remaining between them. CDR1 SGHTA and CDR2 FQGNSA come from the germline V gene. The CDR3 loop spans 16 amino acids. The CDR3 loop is CASSLSFSGSQETQYF. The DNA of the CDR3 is TGTGCCAGCAGCTTATCTTTCAGCGGGTCCCAAGAGACCCAGTACTTC.

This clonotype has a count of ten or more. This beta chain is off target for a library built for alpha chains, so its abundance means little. In nucleotides, the CDR3 is TGCAGTGCTAGAGGTGGACAGGCGCGTCAAGAGACCCAGTACTTC. Residues: CSARGGQARQETQYF. The chain links TRBV20-1 to TRBJ2-5; 7 bases line up with TRBD1. Germline assignment: CDR1 DFQATT and CDR2 SNEGSKA (reference sequence). With 1 base clipped from V and 2 bases from J, the junction kept 7 bases outside the gene matches. The CDR3 runs 15 residues.

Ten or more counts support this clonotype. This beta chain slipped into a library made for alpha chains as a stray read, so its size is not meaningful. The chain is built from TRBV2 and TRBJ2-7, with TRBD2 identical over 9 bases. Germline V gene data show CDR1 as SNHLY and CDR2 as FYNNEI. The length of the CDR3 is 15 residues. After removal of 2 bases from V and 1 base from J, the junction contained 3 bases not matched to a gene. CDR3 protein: CASSEWREGSYEQYF. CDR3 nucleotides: TGTGCCAGCAGTGAATGGCGGGAGGGTTCCTACGAGCAGTACTTC.

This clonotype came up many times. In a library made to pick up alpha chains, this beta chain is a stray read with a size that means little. The CDR3 here is CAIRTGLNEKLFF. The CDR3, as DNA: TGTGCCATCAGGACAGGTCTAAATGAAAAACTGTTTTTT. This chain joins TRBV10-3 and TRBJ1-4; TRBD1 is a possible D gene (6 bases). CDR1 and CDR2 (germline): ENHRY, SYGVKD. The CDR3 loop spans 13 amino acids. V lost 6 bases and J 5 bases, leaving 10 bases between the germline ends.

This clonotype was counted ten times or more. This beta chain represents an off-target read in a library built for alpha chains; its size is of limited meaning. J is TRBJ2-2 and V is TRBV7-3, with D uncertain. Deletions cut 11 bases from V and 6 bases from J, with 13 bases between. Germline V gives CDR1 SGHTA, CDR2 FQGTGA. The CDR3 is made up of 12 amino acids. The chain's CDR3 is CAAAGQSGELFF. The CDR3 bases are TGTGCCGCCGCCGGGCAGTCCGGGGAGCTGTTTTTT.

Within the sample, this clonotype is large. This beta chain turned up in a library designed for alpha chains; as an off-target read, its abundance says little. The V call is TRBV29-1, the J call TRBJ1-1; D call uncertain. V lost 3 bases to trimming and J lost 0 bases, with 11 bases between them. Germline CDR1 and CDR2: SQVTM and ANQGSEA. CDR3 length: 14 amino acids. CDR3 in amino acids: CSVDLGTMNTEAFF. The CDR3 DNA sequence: TGCAGCGTTGATTTAGGCACCATGAACACTGAAGCTTTCTTT. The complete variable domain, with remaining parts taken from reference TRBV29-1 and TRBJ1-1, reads SAVISQKPSRDICQRGTSLTIQCQVDSQVTMMFWYRQQPGQSLTLIATANQGSEATYESGFVIDKFPISRPNLTFSTLTVSNMSPEDSSIYLCSVDLGTMNTEAFFGQGTRLTVV.

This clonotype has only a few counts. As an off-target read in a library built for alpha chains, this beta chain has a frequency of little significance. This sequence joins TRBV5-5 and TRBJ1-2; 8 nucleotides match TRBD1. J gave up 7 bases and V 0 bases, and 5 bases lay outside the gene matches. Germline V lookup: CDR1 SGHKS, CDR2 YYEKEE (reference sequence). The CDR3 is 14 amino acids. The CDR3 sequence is CASSLEAGGFGYTF. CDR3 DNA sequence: TGTGCCAGCAGCTTGGAGGCAGGGGGCTTTGGCTACACCTTC.

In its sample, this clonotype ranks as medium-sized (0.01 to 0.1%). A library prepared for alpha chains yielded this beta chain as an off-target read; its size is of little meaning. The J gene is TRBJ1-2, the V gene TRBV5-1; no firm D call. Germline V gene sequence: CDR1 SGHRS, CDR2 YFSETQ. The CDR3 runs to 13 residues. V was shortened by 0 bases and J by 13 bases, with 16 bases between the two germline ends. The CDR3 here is CASSLGLTGWSTF. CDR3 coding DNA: TGCGCCAGCAGCTTGGGGTTGACGGGGTGGTCCACCTTC.

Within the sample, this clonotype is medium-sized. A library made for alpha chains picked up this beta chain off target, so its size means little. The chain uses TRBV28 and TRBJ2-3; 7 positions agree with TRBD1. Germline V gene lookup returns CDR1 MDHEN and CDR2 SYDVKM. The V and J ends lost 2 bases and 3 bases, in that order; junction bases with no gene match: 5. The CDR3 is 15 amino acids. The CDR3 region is CASSLMQGETDTQYF. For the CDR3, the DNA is TGTGCCAGCAGTTTAATGCAGGGGGAGACAGATACGCAGTATTTT.

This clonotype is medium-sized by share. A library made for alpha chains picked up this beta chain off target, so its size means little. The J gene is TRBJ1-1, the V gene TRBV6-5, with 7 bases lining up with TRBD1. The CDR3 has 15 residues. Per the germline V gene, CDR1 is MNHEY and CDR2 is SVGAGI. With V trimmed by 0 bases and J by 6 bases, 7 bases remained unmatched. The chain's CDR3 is CASSYSRGQKAEAFF. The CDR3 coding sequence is TGTGCCAGCAGTTACTCGAGGGGGCAGAAGGCTGAAGCTTTCTTT.

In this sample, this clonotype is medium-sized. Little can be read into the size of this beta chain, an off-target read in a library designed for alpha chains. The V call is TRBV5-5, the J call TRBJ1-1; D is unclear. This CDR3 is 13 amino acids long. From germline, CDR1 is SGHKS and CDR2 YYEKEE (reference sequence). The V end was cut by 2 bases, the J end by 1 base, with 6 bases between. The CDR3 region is CASSFQRNTEAFF. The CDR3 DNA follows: TGTGCCAGCAGCTTTCAACGGAACACTGAAGCTTTCTTT. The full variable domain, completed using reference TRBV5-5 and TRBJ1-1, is DAGVTQSPTHLIKTRGQQVTLRCSPISGHKSVSWYQQVLGQGPQFIFQYYEKEERGRGNFPDRFSARQFPNYSSELNVNALLLGDSALYLCASSFQRNTEAFFGQGTRLTVV.

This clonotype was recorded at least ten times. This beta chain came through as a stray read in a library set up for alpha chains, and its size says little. This chain's CDR3 is CASSLDANNEQFF. The CDR3 region has the DNA TGTGCCAGCAGTTTAGACGCTAACAATGAGCAGTTCTTC. V and J are TRBV12-3 or TRBV12-4 and TRBJ2-1; D is unclear. This CDR3 contains 13 residues. The V and J ends lost 1 base and 5 bases respectively, with 6 bases between them.

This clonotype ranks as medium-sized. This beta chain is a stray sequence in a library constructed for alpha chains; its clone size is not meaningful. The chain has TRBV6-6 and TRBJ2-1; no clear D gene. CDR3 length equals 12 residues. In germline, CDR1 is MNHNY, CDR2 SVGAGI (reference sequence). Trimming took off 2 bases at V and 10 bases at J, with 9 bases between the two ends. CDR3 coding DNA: TGTGCCAGCAGTTACGAGCGAGTCGAGCAGTTCTTC. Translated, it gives CASSYERVEQFF.

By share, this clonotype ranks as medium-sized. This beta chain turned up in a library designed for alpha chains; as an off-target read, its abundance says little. CDR3 loop: CSARETGRVNQPQHF. DNA of the CDR3: TGCAGTGCTAGAGAAACAGGGAGGGTCAATCAGCCCCAGCATTTT. The chain uses TRBV20-1 and TRBJ1-5, with a possible D match to TRBD1 (6 bases). With 0 bases removed from V and 3 bases from J, the gap between germline ends came to 12 bases. CDR3 length equals 15 residues. Germline values: CDR1 DFQATT, CDR2 SNEGSKA (reference sequence).

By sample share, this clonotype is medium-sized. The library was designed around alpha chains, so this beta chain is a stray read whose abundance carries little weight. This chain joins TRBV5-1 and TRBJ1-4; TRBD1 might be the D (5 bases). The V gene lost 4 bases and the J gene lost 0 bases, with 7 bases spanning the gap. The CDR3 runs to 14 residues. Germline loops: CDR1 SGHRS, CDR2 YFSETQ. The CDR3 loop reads CASSRQSTNEKLFF. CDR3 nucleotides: TGCGCCAGCAGCCGACAGTCAACTAATGAAAAACTGTTTTTT.

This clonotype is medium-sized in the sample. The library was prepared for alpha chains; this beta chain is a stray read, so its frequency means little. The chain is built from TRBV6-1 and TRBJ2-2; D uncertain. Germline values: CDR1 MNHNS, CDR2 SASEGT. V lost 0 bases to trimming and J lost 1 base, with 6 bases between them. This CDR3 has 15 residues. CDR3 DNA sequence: TGTGCCAGCAGTGAAGCGCTTGGGAACACCGGGGAGCTGTTTTTT. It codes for CASSEALGNTGELFF.

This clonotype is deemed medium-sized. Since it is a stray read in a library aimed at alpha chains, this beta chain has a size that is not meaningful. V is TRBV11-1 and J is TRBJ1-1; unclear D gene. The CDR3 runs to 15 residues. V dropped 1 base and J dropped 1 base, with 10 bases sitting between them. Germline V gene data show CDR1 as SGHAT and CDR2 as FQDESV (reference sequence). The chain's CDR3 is CASSLGRKRNTEAFF. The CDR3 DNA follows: TGTGCCAGCAGCTTAGGACGGAAGCGGAACACTGAAGCTTTCTTT.

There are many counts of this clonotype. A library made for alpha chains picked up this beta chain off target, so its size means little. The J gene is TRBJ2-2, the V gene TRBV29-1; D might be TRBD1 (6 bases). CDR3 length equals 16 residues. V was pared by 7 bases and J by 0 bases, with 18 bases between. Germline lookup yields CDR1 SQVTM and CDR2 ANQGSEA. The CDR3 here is CSATLHRESNTGELFF. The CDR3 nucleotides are TGCAGCGCAACCTTACACAGGGAGTCGAACACCGGGGAGCTGTTTTTT.

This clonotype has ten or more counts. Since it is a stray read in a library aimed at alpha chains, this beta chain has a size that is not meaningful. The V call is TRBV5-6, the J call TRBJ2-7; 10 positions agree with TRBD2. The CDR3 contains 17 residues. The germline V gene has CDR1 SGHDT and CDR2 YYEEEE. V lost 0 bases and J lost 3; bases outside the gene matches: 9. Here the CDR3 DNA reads TGTGCCAGCAGCTTGGCTCTTAGCGGGAGGTTCGACTACGAGCAGTACTTC. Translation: CASSLALSGRFDYEQYF.

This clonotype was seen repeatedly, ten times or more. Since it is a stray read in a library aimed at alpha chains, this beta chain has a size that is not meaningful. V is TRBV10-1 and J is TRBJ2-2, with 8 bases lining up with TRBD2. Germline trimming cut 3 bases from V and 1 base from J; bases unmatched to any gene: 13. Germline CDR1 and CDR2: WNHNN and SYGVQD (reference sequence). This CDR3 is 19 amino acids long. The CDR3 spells CASSETIAGGGGNTGELFF. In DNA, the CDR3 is TGCGCCAGCAGTGAAACGATCGCGGGAGGAGGTGGGAACACCGGGGAGCTGTTTTTT.

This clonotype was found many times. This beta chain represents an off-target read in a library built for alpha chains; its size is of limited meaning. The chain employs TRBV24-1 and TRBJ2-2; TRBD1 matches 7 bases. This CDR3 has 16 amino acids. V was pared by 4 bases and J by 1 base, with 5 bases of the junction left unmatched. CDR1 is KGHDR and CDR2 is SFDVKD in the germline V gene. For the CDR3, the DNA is TGTGCCACCAGTGACACAGGGGTCAAGAACACCGGGGAGCTGTTTTTT. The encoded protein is CATSDTGVKNTGELFF.

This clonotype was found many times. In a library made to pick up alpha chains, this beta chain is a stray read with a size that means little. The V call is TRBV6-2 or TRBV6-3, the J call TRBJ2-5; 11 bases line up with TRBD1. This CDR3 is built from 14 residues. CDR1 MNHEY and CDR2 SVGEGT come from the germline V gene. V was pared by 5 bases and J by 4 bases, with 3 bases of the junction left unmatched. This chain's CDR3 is CASSRGTGGETQYF. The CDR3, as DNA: TGTGCCAGCAGTCGCGGGACAGGGGGAGAGACCCAGTACTTC.